Sequencing of this TCR beta chain was carried out in a study of T cells after yellow fever vaccination. The study, taken as a whole, reports: From the bulk population, abundant clonotypes could contaminate and appear within FACS-sorted repertoires. Secondary responses were weaker yet peaked faster, day 5 versus 15.

Researchers made TCR cDNA using 5'RACE template switching, and this step added a universal primer site and UMIs. TCRdb reprocessed the 5' RACE reads via MiXCR and lists one record per CDR3 protein. Here the sample spans about 580,000 distinct CDR3 sequences, 17% being singletons. At least ten counts were recorded for this clonotype. Its antigen is currently unknown. This sample comprised PBMCs, obtained 5 days after the first yellow fever vaccination. The sequence came from a man aged 18-30 years who received the YFV17D yellow fever vaccine.

The CDR3 protein is CASRTRGAPTDTQYF. In nucleotides, the CDR3 is TGCGCCAGCAGGACCCGGGGGGCTCCCACAGATACGCAGTATTTT. The chain carries TRBV5-1 and TRBJ2-3; weak D call: TRBD2 (7 bases). The CDR3 contains 15 residues. Trimming shortened V by 5 bases and J by 2 bases, and 15 bases separated the two germline ends. The germline V gene has CDR1 SGHRS and CDR2 YFSETQ.